The 9 T cell receptor beta chains presented below share a single source sample, sequenced in a study of blood T cell repertoires in COVID-19. The data were produced by immunoSEQ multiplex PCR, yet TCRdb's version contains in-frame clones alone and is incomplete. The sample includes 60,000 to 70,000 clones, more than 75% of them seen just once. The sequenced sample was peripheral blood. These receptors all come from a man aged 35-49 years with COVID-19, enrolled during active disease.

This clone was picked up one time. This chain connects TRBV7-9 to TRBJ2-1; 8 positions agree with TRBD2. V was pared by 7 bases and J by 1 base, with 3 bases of the junction left unmatched. The CDR3 has 14 amino acids. CDR1 and CDR2 (germline): SEHNR, FQNEAQ (reference sequence). CDR3 protein: CASIGGASYNEQFF. CDR3 DNA: TGTGCCAGCATCGGGGGGGCGTCCTACAATGAGCAGTTCTTC.

The V call is TRBV4-1, the J call TRBJ2-1; D may be TRBD2 (7 bases). Germline V gene data show CDR1 as MGHRA and CDR2 as YSYEKL. The CDR3 extends over 17 amino acids. The V end lost 0 bases, the J end lost 3 bases, and 15 bases lay between the germline ends. CDR3 amino acids: CASSQERGEGLYNEQFF. CDR3 coding DNA: TGCGCCAGCAGCCAAGAGAGGGGGGAGGGCCTCTACAATGAGCAGTTCTTC.

The chain uses TRBV10-3 and TRBJ1-6, with 8 bases aligning to TRBD1. Per germline, CDR1 ENHRY and CDR2 SYGVKD. With V trimmed by 3 bases and J by 5 bases, 3 bases remained unmatched. The CDR3 totals 15 residues. The CDR3 loop is CAISEGQGNNSPLHF. The DNA for the CDR3 is TGTGCCATCAGTGAAGGACAGGGAAATAATTCACCCCTCCACTTT.

A single count supports this clone. The chain uses TRBV18 and TRBJ2-7; 8 positions match TRBD1. CDR1 is KGHSH, CDR2 LQKENI, per germline. Losses at the gene ends were 1 base for V and 4 bases for J; bases not matched to a gene: 6. The CDR3 loop spans 15 amino acids. In DNA, the CDR3 is TGTGCCAGCTCACCACGGTCAGGGGACAGGTACGAGCAGTACTTC. Translating gives CASSPRSGDRYEQYF.

The rearrangement joins TRBV5-1 to TRBJ1-4, with 10 nucleotides matching TRBD1. Losses at the gene ends were 2 bases for V and 3 bases for J; bases not matched to a gene: 1. CDR3 size: 15 residues. Germline V gene data show CDR1 as SGHRS and CDR2 as YFSETQ. CDR3 sequence (DNA): TGCGCCAGCAGCTTTGGGACAGGGGCTAATGAAAAACTGTTTTTT. Its translation is CASSFGTGANEKLFF.

V usage is TRBV5-1 and J usage is TRBJ1-2, with TRBD1 matching 7 bases. Germline values: CDR1 SGHRS, CDR2 YFSETQ. The J segment lost 8 bases and the V segment lost 0 bases, leaving 10 bases of the junction unmatched. CDR3 length: 15 amino acids. DNA of the CDR3: TGCGCCAGCAGCTTGGACAGGGGATCCCTTATAGGCTACACCTTC. Translating gives CASSLDRGSLIGYTF.

The chain recombines TRBV5-1 with TRBJ2-7; no definite D call. In germline, CDR1 is SGHRS, CDR2 YFSETQ. The CDR3 has 15 residues. Deletions cut 3 bases from V and 2 bases from J, with 15 bases between. CDR3 sequence: CASSSTPGFAYEQYF. CDR3 sequence (DNA): TGCGCCAGCAGCTCCACGCCCGGTTTCGCCTACGAGCAGTACTTC. Filled out from reference TRBV5-1 and TRBJ2-7, the complete variable domain reads KAGVTQTPRYLIKTRGQQVTLSCSPISGHRSVSWYQQTPGQGLQFLFEYFSETQRNKGNFPGRFSGRQFSNSRSEMNVSTLELGDSALYLCASSSTPGFAYEQYFGPGTRLTVT.

This clone was seen a handful of times. The V gene is TRBV11-3, the J gene TRBJ2-1; 7 bases line up with TRBD2. The germline V gene has CDR1 SGHNT and CDR2 YENEEA. The trim removed 1 base at V and 6 bases at J, leaving 3 bases unmatched. CDR3 length: 14 amino acids. In DNA, the CDR3 is TGTGCCAGCAGCTTAGGGGAGGGTGTCAATGAGCAGTTCTTC. As protein: CASSLGEGVNEQFF.

The chain couples TRBV27 to TRBJ2-7; 12 bases match TRBD1. There are 15 residues in the CDR3. V dropped 6 bases and J dropped 5; count of bases not matched to a gene: 8. Germline V gives CDR1 MNHEY, CDR2 SMNVEV (reference sequence). CDR3 bases: TGTGCCAGCAGGTGGCGGGACAGGGGGCTCGACGAGCAGTACTTC. Residues: CASRWRDRGLDEQYF.